The 21 T cell receptor beta chains listed next were all sequenced from one sample in a study of blood T cell repertoires in COVID-19 (dated by TCRdb to 2018 to 2020). Libraries were prepared through the immunoSEQ multiplex PCR assay. TCRdb re-hosts the immuneACCESS table, in-frame sequences only. Its copies lack some clones; in the studies checked, an unresolved V gene accounts for under half of them, and the cause for the rest is not known. In all, the sample holds about 430,000 clones, and 85% to 90% of those were seen once. 0.9% to 1% of the sample goes to the ten largest clones. The sequenced material came from PBMCs or T cells enriched from blood (not recorded which). These receptor sequences come from a woman aged 25 to 45 with acute COVID-19.

This clone was recorded a few times. This chain uses TRBV5-1 with TRBJ2-1, with 7 bases aligning to TRBD1. Germline lookup yields CDR1 SGHRS and CDR2 YFSETQ. This CDR3 is built from 15 residues. With V trimmed by 5 bases and J by 2 bases, 7 bases remained unmatched. The CDR3 DNA reads TGCGCCAGCAGTTCCGGGACAGAGACCTACAATGAGCAGTTCTTC. It is translated as CASSSGTETYNEQFF. Complete variable domain (other parts from reference TRBV5-1 and TRBJ2-1): KAGVTQTPRYLIKTRGQQVTLSCSPISGHRSVSWYQQTPGQGLQFLFEYFSETQRNKGNFPGRFSGRQFSNSRSEMNVSTLELGDSALYLCASSSGTETYNEQFFGPGTRLTVL.

V is TRBV7-2 and J is TRBJ2-2; 8 nucleotides agree with TRBD2. V lost 5 bases, J lost 0 bases, and 8 bases stayed unmatched. CDR1 SGHTA and CDR2 FQGNSA come from the germline V gene. The CDR3 covers 17 residues. The CDR3 spells CASSPGLAFSNTGELFF. The CDR3 coding sequence is TGTGCCAGCAGCCCTGGACTAGCTTTCTCGAACACCGGGGAGCTGTTTTTT.

The gene calls are TRBV6-2 or TRBV6-3 and TRBJ2-3; 8 bases align to TRBD2. Germline V gives CDR1 MNHEY, CDR2 SVGEGT. This CDR3 is 14 amino acids long. V lost 5 bases to trimming and J lost 4 bases; unmatched junction nucleotides: 5. The CDR3 DNA sequence: TGTGCCAGCAGTACCGGGGGGGCCCCAGATACGCAGTATTTT. The encoded protein is CASSTGGAPDTQYF.

The chain combines TRBV6-2 or TRBV6-3 with TRBJ1-5, with D possibly matching TRBD1 (5 bases). Deletions cut 3 bases from V and 2 bases from J, with 11 bases between. Per germline, CDR1 MNHEY and CDR2 SVGEGT. CDR3 length equals 15 residues. CDR3 loop: CASSYITGGNQPQHF. The CDR3 nucleotides are TGTGCCAGCAGTTATATTACAGGTGGCAATCAGCCCCAGCATTTT.

This clone was seen once. The chain is built from TRBV19 and TRBJ2-2; D gene unclear. There are 16 residues in the CDR3. Germline V lookup: CDR1 LNHDA, CDR2 SQIVND (reference sequence). With 0 bases removed from V and 1 base from J, the gap between germline ends came to 9 bases. CDR3 region: CASSIDNGLNTGELFF. In DNA, the CDR3 is TGTGCCAGTAGTATAGATAACGGGTTGAACACCGGGGAGCTGTTTTTT.

The V gene is TRBV6-5, the J gene TRBJ2-2, with TRBD1 as a possible D gene (6 bases). Trimming removed 6 bases from V and 6 bases from J, with 11 bases in between. Per germline, CDR1 MNHEY and CDR2 SVGAGI. The CDR3 runs to 13 residues. This chain's CDR3 is CASRVGTPGELFF. Written as DNA, the CDR3 is TGTGCCAGCAGGGTCGGGACACCCGGGGAGCTGTTTTTT.

The gene calls are TRBV27 and TRBJ2-2; tentatively, D is TRBD1 (5 bases). The germline gives CDR1 MNHEY, CDR2 SMNVEV (reference sequence). V lost 5 bases and J 1 base, leaving 17 bases between the germline ends. This CDR3 spans 17 amino acids. The CDR3 protein is CASSPFTRQGNTGELFF. CDR3 DNA sequence: TGTGCCAGCAGTCCTTTTACCAGGCAGGGGAACACCGGGGAGCTGTTTTTT.

V usage is TRBV2 and J usage is TRBJ1-1; D is unclear. CDR1 is SNHLY and CDR2 is FYNNEI in the germline V gene. V was cut by 2 bases and J by 5 bases, with 15 bases left in between. The CDR3 is 15 residues long. The CDR3 DNA sequence: TGTGCCAGCAGTGAACGGGAAGGGTCAGAGACTGAAGCTTTCTTT. Translated: CASSEREGSETEAFF. Full variable domain (missing parts from reference TRBV2 and TRBJ1-1): EPEVTQTPSHQVTQMGQEVILRCVPISNHLYFYWYRQILGQKVEFLVSFYNNEISEKSEIFDDQFSVERPDGSNFTLKIRSTKLEDSAMYFCASSEREGSETEAFFGQGTRLTVV.

This chain connects TRBV2 to TRBJ2-1; D perhaps matches TRBD2 (5 bases). With 2 bases removed from V and 6 bases from J, the gap between germline ends came to 11 bases. The CDR3 is 14 residues long. Germline V gene sequence: CDR1 SNHLY, CDR2 FYNNEI. CDR3 nucleotide sequence: TGTGCCAGCAGTGAAACGCGGGCCCCCAATGAGCAGTTCTTC. This gives the protein CASSETRAPNEQFF.

This rearrangement joins TRBV27 to TRBJ2-5; 7 bases agree with TRBD2. The CDR3 is 15 residues long. Unmatched junction bases numbered 6, after V lost 4 bases and J lost 1 base. Germline lookup yields CDR1 MNHEY and CDR2 SMNVEV (reference sequence). The CDR3 region has the DNA TGTGCCAGCAGTTCCCGTCAGCGGGGCCAAGAGACCCAGTACTTC. Translated, it gives CASSSRQRGQETQYF.

The V gene is TRBV3-1 (or the pseudogene TRBV3-2), the J gene TRBJ2-1; D uncertain. V lost 2 bases and J 6 bases, leaving 14 bases between the germline ends. CDR3 length equals 15 residues. Germline CDR1 and CDR2: LGHDT and YNNKEL (reference sequence). CDR3 bases: TGTGCCAGCAGCCAAATAGATGGGCAGATCAATGAGCAGTTCTTC. It specifies CASSQIDGQINEQFF.

This chain uses TRBV5-6 with TRBJ1-1; 8 bases line up with TRBD1. The CDR3 runs to 13 residues. Germline-derived CDR1 and CDR2 are SGHDT and YYEEEE. The J segment lost 11 bases and the V segment lost 2 bases, leaving 8 bases of the junction unmatched. The CDR3 reads CASSLGQGSNAFF. In DNA form, the CDR3 reads TGTGCCAGCAGCTTAGGACAGGGATCAAATGCTTTCTTT.

V and J are TRBV4-3 and TRBJ2-1; a weak D match, TRBD2 (5 bases). Germline-derived CDR1 and CDR2 are LGHNA and YSLEER. The CDR3 covers 15 residues. Trimming took 0 bases from V and 1 from J, leaving 7 bases between them. The CDR3 is CASSQDRGSYNEQFF. DNA of the CDR3: TGCGCCAGCAGCCAAGATCGGGGATCCTACAATGAGCAGTTCTTC.

This chain uses TRBV7-9 with TRBJ1-1, with D perhaps TRBD1 (6 bases). The germline CDR1 and CDR2 sequences are SEHNR and FQNEAQ (reference sequence). This CDR3 has 14 amino acids. Trimming removed 5 bases at V and 4 bases at J, with 14 bases between. The CDR3 DNA sequence: TGTGCCAGCAGCCAACAGGGTGCCGTCACTGAAGCTTTCTTT. This sequence encodes CASSQQGAVTEAFF.

V usage is TRBV29-1 and J usage is TRBJ1-2; D possibly corresponds to TRBD1 (5 bases). The germline gives CDR1 SQVTM, CDR2 ANQGSEA. This CDR3 comprises 13 residues. CDR3 coding DNA: TGCGGATGCGACCCGGGGGGAATCTATGGCTACACCTTC. This translates into CGCDPGGIYGYTF.

The chain recombines TRBV10-2 with TRBJ1-4; 8 bases align to TRBD1. V was pared by 1 base and J by 8 bases, with 9 bases of the junction left unmatched. Germline values: CDR1 WSHSY, CDR2 SAAADI. The CDR3 sequence is 16 residues long. The CDR3 DNA reads as TGCGCCAGCAGTGAGTTTCCCGGACAGGGAAACGAAAAACTGTTTTTT. This gives the protein CASSEFPGQGNEKLFF.

The chain links TRBV3-1 (or the pseudogene TRBV3-2) to TRBJ1-2; D is possibly TRBD1 (5 bases). CDR3 length: 12 residues. Germline values: CDR1 LGHDT, CDR2 YNNKEL (reference sequence). The ends were cut back, 4 bases at V and 12 bases at J, with 15 bases in the middle. The CDR3 region is CASSLRGTLHTF. CDR3 sequence (DNA): TGTGCCAGCAGCCTCCGGGGGACCCTTCACACCTTC.

The DNA of the CDR3 is TGTGCCAGCAGACAGGGATCGGGCAATCAGCCCCAGCATTTT. Its translation is CASRQGSGNQPQHF. The V call is TRBV2, the J call TRBJ1-5, with D perhaps TRBD1 (6 bases). V lost 6 bases to trimming and J lost 2 bases, with 11 bases between them. Germline-derived CDR1 and CDR2 are SNHLY and FYNNEI. The CDR3 is made up of 14 amino acids.

The chain employs TRBV5-6 and TRBJ1-5, with D maybe TRBD1 (5 bases). This CDR3 contains 14 residues. Germline lookup yields CDR1 SGHDT and CDR2 YYEEEE. The germline V and J ends were trimmed by 5 bases and 4 bases, with 13 bases remaining between them. In DNA form, the CDR3 reads TGTGCCAGCAGTCCAAGGGGAGGGAATCAGCCCCAGCATTTT. Translated: CASSPRGGNQPQHF.

This clone showed up just once. Here the CDR3 DNA reads TGTGCCAGCAGCGCGGCCCGGGGAATGAAGGCTGACACTGAAGCTTTCTTT. Protein product: CASSAARGMKADTEAFF. This chain links TRBV11-2 with TRBJ1-1; D is unclear. Germline V gene data show CDR1 as SGHAT and CDR2 as FQNNGV. The CDR3 totals 17 residues. V lost 5 bases, J lost 3 bases, and 22 bases lay in between.

The chain carries TRBV29-1 and TRBJ1-3, with D unclear. V was cut by 3 bases and J by 1 base, with 19 bases left in between. Germline CDR1 is SQVTM and CDR2 is ANQGSEA. There are 17 residues in the CDR3. The CDR3, as DNA: TGCAGCGTTGAGGCCTCTTTCCCTTCAGAATCTGGAAACACCATATATTTT. Encoded protein: CSVEASFPSESGNTIYF.